Sequencing of this TCR beta chain was carried out in a study of blood T cell repertoires in COVID-19. Study context: Donors in the United States, Italy and Spain gave samples during acute or convalescent COVID-19. T cells, B-cell-depleted T cells, or PBMCs provided the cDNA or gDNA that served as material.

Per the original data handling: Quantification of nucleated cells was approximated via reference gene primer amplification. The table came from immunoSEQ multiplex PCR; TCRdb's copy has only in-frame clones and leaves some out. Clone size and V and J calls were adopted from that table, with D and trimming inferred from the DNA. Counted here are about 140,000 clones, roughly 84% occurring once; the ten biggest clones make up around 8.2%. The CDR3 has 16 residues. Germline trimming cut 0 bases from V and 4 bases from J; bases unmatched to any gene: 6. Germline CDR1 SEHNR, CDR2 FQNEAQ (reference sequence). This clone was counted between two and nine times.

V usage is TRBV7-9 and J usage is TRBJ1-2; the match to TRBD1 covers 9 bases. This TCR derives from a woman in her fifties or sixties with acute or convalescent COVID-19. Sequencing input: peripheral blood. The CDR3 DNA is TGTGCCAGCAGCTTAGCGCCGGGACAGGGTTTCTATGGCTACACCTTC. Amino acid sequence: CASSLAPGQGFYGYTF.